The rows below give T cell receptor beta chains drawn from one sample of a study of T-cell memory formation after mild COVID-19. Each CDR3 protein is one row after TCRdb ran MiXCR on the 5' RACE reads. The sample includes some 320,000 distinct CDR3 sequences, around a sixth of them seen just once. The sequenced material came from PBMCs or a T cell subset sorted from them (not recorded which). These receptors all come from a man in his late teens or twenties who had mild COVID-19 (a few samples of this study predate the infection). Cell type and time point are not known. Each CDR3 is given with its conserved first and last residue. Fields, in order: J gene, V gene, D gene, clone size, CDR3 length, CDR3 protein, CDR3 DNA. The D gene is left open where the match is weak. The listing skips clone size in some rows; elsewhere it reads once, few, many or a size class.

J gene: TRBJ2-3
V gene: TRBV4-3
D gene: TRBD2
clone size: few
CDR3 length: 16
CDR3 protein: CASSQVDGGAPDTQYF
CDR3 DNA: TGCGCCAGCAGCCAAGTGGACGGGGGGGCCCCAGATACGCAGTATTTT

J gene: TRBJ1-5
V gene: TRBV20-1
D gene: .
clone size: few
CDR3 length: 15
CDR3 protein: CSATEQASGNQPQHF
CDR3 DNA: TGCAGTGCTACCGAACAGGCCTCCGGCAATCAGCCCCAGCATTTT

J gene: TRBJ2-3
V gene: TRBV28
D gene: TRBD2
clone size: .
CDR3 length: 14
CDR3 protein: CASGRVPGTDTQYF
CDR3 DNA: TGTGCCAGCGGGAGGGTACCAGGCACAGATACGCAGTATTTT

J gene: TRBJ2-5
V gene: TRBV12-3/TRBV12-4
D gene: .
clone size: few
CDR3 length: 15
CDR3 protein: CANPGRPNRGETQYF
CDR3 DNA: TGTGCCAACCCCGGAAGGCCAAACCGGGGGGAGACCCAGTACTTC

J gene: TRBJ2-3
V gene: TRBV4-2
D gene: TRBD2
clone size: .
CDR3 length: 17
CDR3 protein: CASSQDIAGGDTDTQYF
CDR3 DNA: TGTGCCAGCAGCCAAGATATAGCGGGGGGCGATACAGATACGCAGTATTTT

J gene: TRBJ2-7
V gene: TRBV11-2
D gene: .
clone size: .
CDR3 length: 15
CDR3 protein: CASSTRDLIAYEQYF
CDR3 DNA: TGTGCCAGCAGCACCCGGGACTTAATCGCCTACGAGCAGTACTTC

J gene: TRBJ2-3
V gene: TRBV6-2/TRBV6-3
D gene: TRBD2
clone size: .
CDR3 length: 16
CDR3 protein: CASSLRDYRLTDTQYF
CDR3 DNA: TGTGCCAGCAGTTTGAGGGACTACAGGCTCACAGATACGCAGTATTTT

J gene: TRBJ2-7
V gene: TRBV4-3
D gene: .
clone size: .
CDR3 length: 15
CDR3 protein: CASSQDPQGPREQYF
CDR3 DNA: TGCGCCAGCAGCCAAGATCCGCAGGGACCTCGGGAGCAGTACTTC

J gene: TRBJ2-1
V gene: TRBV9
D gene: .
clone size: few
CDR3 length: 12
CDR3 protein: CASSVAAHEQFF
CDR3 DNA: TGTGCCAGCAGCGTAGCAGCCCATGAGCAGTTCTTC

J gene: TRBJ1-6
V gene: TRBV7-6
D gene: .
clone size: .
CDR3 length: 14
CDR3 protein: CASSPRVDNSPLHF
CDR3 DNA: TGTGCCAGCAGCCCTAGGGTAGATAATTCACCCCTCCACTTT

J gene: TRBJ1-2
V gene: TRBV4-2
D gene: .
clone size: .
CDR3 length: 16
CDR3 protein: CASSQASPKGDYGYTF
CDR3 DNA: TGTGCCAGCAGCCAGGCCTCCCCGAAGGGTGACTATGGCTACACCTTC

J gene: TRBJ2-6
V gene: TRBV18
D gene: .
clone size: few
CDR3 length: 14
CDR3 protein: CASSPPRGANVLTF
CDR3 DNA: TGTGCCAGCTCACCCCCCAGAGGGGCCAACGTCCTGACTTTC

J gene: TRBJ2-5
V gene: TRBV5-1
D gene: TRBD2
clone size: few
CDR3 length: 13
CDR3 protein: CASQAGPGETQYF
CDR3 DNA: TGCGCCAGCCAAGCGGGGCCGGGGGAGACCCAGTACTTC

J gene: TRBJ2-3
V gene: TRBV7-9
D gene: .
clone size: .
CDR3 length: 18
CDR3 protein: CASSFLGGSGPATDTQYF
CDR3 DNA: TGTGCCAGCAGCTTCCTGGGTGGGTCGGGGCCGGCCACAGATACGCAGTATTTT

J gene: TRBJ2-5
V gene: TRBV4-3
D gene: .
clone size: few
CDR3 length: 15
CDR3 protein: CASSQDMNVGETQYF
CDR3 DNA: TGCGCCAGCAGCCAAGATATGAACGTCGGAGAGACCCAGTACTTC

J gene: TRBJ2-3
V gene: TRBV5-1
D gene: .
clone size: .
CDR3 length: 15
CDR3 protein: CASSLTTRSTDTQYF
CDR3 DNA: TGCGCCAGCAGCTTAACGACTAGGAGCACAGATACGCAGTATTTT

J gene: TRBJ2-5
V gene: TRBV5-1
D gene: .
clone size: medium-sized
CDR3 length: 15
CDR3 protein: CASSSVVGGQETQYF
CDR3 DNA: TGCGCCAGCAGCTCGGTGGTTGGGGGCCAAGAGACCCAGTACTTC

J gene: TRBJ2-3
V gene: TRBV12-3/TRBV12-4
D gene: TRBD2
clone size: .
CDR3 length: 15
CDR3 protein: CASRKTSGSTDTQYF
CDR3 DNA: TGTGCCAGCAGAAAGACTAGCGGCAGCACAGATACGCAGTATTTT

J gene: TRBJ1-1
V gene: TRBV7-3
D gene: TRBD1
clone size: .
CDR3 length: 15
CDR3 protein: CASSARQGGYTEAFF
CDR3 DNA: TGTGCCAGCAGCGCCCGACAGGGGGGCTACACTGAAGCTTTCTTT

J gene: TRBJ2-7
V gene: TRBV15
D gene: .
clone size: .
CDR3 length: 14
CDR3 protein: CATSTSSSSYEQYF
CDR3 DNA: TGTGCCACCAGCACTAGCTCGAGCTCCTACGAGCAGTACTTC

J gene: TRBJ2-1
V gene: TRBV6-2/TRBV6-3
D gene: .
clone size: few
CDR3 length: 12
CDR3 protein: CASINLYDEQFF
CDR3 DNA: TGTGCCAGCATCAACCTCTACGATGAGCAGTTCTTC

J gene: TRBJ2-5
V gene: TRBV5-8
D gene: .
clone size: .
CDR3 length: 13
CDR3 protein: CASTRAGMETQYF
CDR3 DNA: TGTGCCAGCACCAGGGCGGGTATGGAGACCCAGTACTTC

J gene: TRBJ2-1
V gene: TRBV30
D gene: .
clone size: few
CDR3 length: 14
CDR3 protein: CAWDRDSKNNEQFF
CDR3 DNA: TGTGCCTGGGACCGGGACTCGAAAAACAATGAGCAGTTCTTC

J gene: TRBJ1-5
V gene: TRBV6-6
D gene: .
clone size: .
CDR3 length: 15
CDR3 protein: CASSYTGIGNQPQHF
CDR3 DNA: TGTGCCAGCAGTTACACAGGGATCGGCAATCAGCCCCAGCATTTT

J gene: TRBJ2-7
V gene: TRBV21-1
D gene: .
clone size: .
CDR3 length: 15
CDR3 protein: CASTAPSGATYEQYF
CDR3 DNA: TGTGCCAGCACCGCCCCTAGCGGGGCAACCTACGAGCAGTACTTC

J gene: TRBJ2-5
V gene: TRBV7-9
D gene: .
clone size: many
CDR3 length: 14
CDR3 protein: CASSWGPGGETQYF
CDR3 DNA: TGTGCCAGCAGCTGGGGGCCGGGGGGAGAGACCCAGTACTTC

J gene: TRBJ2-3
V gene: TRBV6-5
D gene: .
clone size: .
CDR3 length: 13
CDR3 protein: CASSPGGVGAQYF
CDR3 DNA: TGTGCCAGCAGCCCGGGTGGTGTCGGAGCGCAGTATTTT

J gene: TRBJ1-2
V gene: TRBV27
D gene: .
clone size: .
CDR3 length: 13
CDR3 protein: CATHGWQGSGYTF
CDR3 DNA: TGTGCCACCCACGGGTGGCAGGGGAGCGGCTACACCTTC

J gene: TRBJ1-2
V gene: TRBV5-5
D gene: .
clone size: .
CDR3 length: 16
CDR3 protein: CASSLTYRASAYGYTF
CDR3 DNA: TGTGCCAGCAGCTTGACCTACAGGGCTTCGGCCTATGGCTACACCTTC

J gene: TRBJ2-7
V gene: TRBV7-8
D gene: .
clone size: .
CDR3 length: 18
CDR3 protein: CASSKSETEHEYGLEQYF
CDR3 DNA: TGTGCCAGCAGCAAGAGCGAGACGGAGCACGAATACGGCTTGGAGCAGTACTTC

J gene: TRBJ2-4
V gene: TRBV5-1
D gene: .
clone size: many
CDR3 length: 12
CDR3 protein: CASSVNRDIQYF
CDR3 DNA: TGCGCCAGCAGCGTAAATAGGGACATTCAGTACTTC

J gene: TRBJ1-6
V gene: TRBV6-5
D gene: .
clone size: .
CDR3 length: 14
CDR3 protein: CASSYSRGGSPLHF
CDR3 DNA: TGTGCCAGCAGTTACAGCAGGGGCGGATCACCCCTCCACTTT

J gene: TRBJ1-1
V gene: TRBV4-1
D gene: .
clone size: .
CDR3 length: 16
CDR3 protein: CASSQGMPRKNTEAFF
CDR3 DNA: TGCGCCAGCAGCCAAGGGATGCCACGGAAGAACACTGAAGCTTTCTTT

J gene: TRBJ1-2
V gene: TRBV4-3
D gene: TRBD1
clone size: many
CDR3 length: 13
CDR3 protein: CASSPGTAYGYTF
CDR3 DNA: TGCGCCAGCAGCCCCGGGACAGCCTATGGCTACACCTTC

J gene: TRBJ2-4
V gene: TRBV20-1
D gene: .
clone size: few
CDR3 length: 13
CDR3 protein: CSARDRVSDIQYF
CDR3 DNA: TGCAGTGCTAGAGACAGGGTTTCGGACATTCAGTACTTC

J gene: TRBJ2-3
V gene: TRBV6-2/TRBV6-3
D gene: .
clone size: many
CDR3 length: 12
CDR3 protein: CASSYRSDTQYF
CDR3 DNA: TGTGCCAGCAGTTACAGGTCTGATACGCAGTATTTT

J gene: TRBJ2-5
V gene: TRBV6-4
D gene: .
clone size: few
CDR3 length: 11
CDR3 protein: CASSPAVTQYF
CDR3 DNA: TGTGCCAGCAGCCCCGCCGTGACCCAGTACTTC

J gene: TRBJ2-5
V gene: TRBV15
D gene: TRBD1
clone size: .
CDR3 length: 14
CDR3 protein: CATSRGQVQETQYF
CDR3 DNA: TGTGCCACCAGCCGGGGACAGGTTCAAGAGACCCAGTACTTC

J gene: TRBJ1-6
V gene: TRBV16
D gene: .
clone size: few
CDR3 length: 16
CDR3 protein: CASSQSPGAGNSPLHF
CDR3 DNA: TGTGCCAGCAGCCAATCACCAGGGGCTGGTAATTCACCCCTCCACTTT

J gene: TRBJ2-3
V gene: TRBV29-1
D gene: .
clone size: many
CDR3 length: 14
CDR3 protein: CSVSRGRGTDTQYF
CDR3 DNA: TGCAGCGTTTCAAGGGGGAGGGGCACAGATACGCAGTATTTT

J gene: TRBJ1-1
V gene: TRBV6-6
D gene: .
clone size: .
CDR3 length: 12
CDR3 protein: CASTDGATEAFF
CDR3 DNA: TGTGCCAGCACCGACGGAGCCACTGAAGCTTTCTTT

J gene: TRBJ1-1
V gene: TRBV20-1
D gene: TRBD1
clone size: .
CDR3 length: 13
CDR3 protein: CSAPGQGETEAFF
CDR3 DNA: TGCAGTGCCCCCGGACAGGGTGAAACTGAAGCTTTCTTT

J gene: TRBJ2-1
V gene: TRBV5-5
D gene: .
clone size: few
CDR3 length: 12
CDR3 protein: CASSLGIHEQFF
CDR3 DNA: TGTGCCAGCAGCTTGGGTATCCATGAGCAGTTCTTC

J gene: TRBJ1-1
V gene: TRBV20-1
D gene: .
clone size: .
CDR3 length: 13
CDR3 protein: CSASPGVPTEAFF
CDR3 DNA: TGCAGTGCTTCACCCGGGGTACCCACTGAAGCTTTCTTT

J gene: TRBJ2-1
V gene: TRBV28
D gene: .
clone size: many
CDR3 length: 16
CDR3 protein: CASSFDPGTLWDEQFF
CDR3 DNA: TGTGCCAGCAGTTTTGATCCTGGGACATTGTGGGATGAGCAGTTCTTC

J gene: TRBJ2-2
V gene: TRBV5-1
D gene: TRBD1
clone size: many
CDR3 length: 15
CDR3 protein: CASSLMTGSTGELFF
CDR3 DNA: TGCGCCAGCAGCCTGATGACAGGGTCAACCGGGGAGCTGTTTTTT

J gene: TRBJ2-3
V gene: TRBV7-9
D gene: TRBD2
clone size: .
CDR3 length: 18
CDR3 protein: CASSSTVGQRGGQDTQYF
CDR3 DNA: TGTGCCAGCAGCTCCACGGTGGGTCAGCGGGGGGGCCAAGATACGCAGTATTTT

J gene: TRBJ2-5
V gene: TRBV7-6
D gene: .
clone size: .
CDR3 length: 16
CDR3 protein: CASSPRRGEDQETQYF
CDR3 DNA: TGTGCCAGCAGCCCCCGACGGGGAGAGGACCAAGAGACCCAGTACTTC

J gene: TRBJ2-5
V gene: TRBV12-3/TRBV12-4
D gene: .
clone size: many
CDR3 length: 12
CDR3 protein: CASSSRGETQYF
CDR3 DNA: TGTGCCAGCAGCTCTCGCGGGGAGACCCAGTACTTC

J gene: TRBJ2-1
V gene: TRBV4-3
D gene: TRBD2
clone size: few
CDR3 length: 18
CDR3 protein: CASSQVTSGGSSYNEQFF
CDR3 DNA: TGCGCCAGCAGCCAAGTTACTAGCGGGGGGAGCTCCTACAATGAGCAGTTCTTC

J gene: TRBJ2-3
V gene: TRBV6-5
D gene: TRBD2
clone size: few
CDR3 length: 17
CDR3 protein: CASSYSPNGRSTDTQYF
CDR3 DNA: TGTGCCAGCAGTTACTCACCCAACGGGAGGAGCACAGATACGCAGTATTTT

J gene: TRBJ2-1
V gene: TRBV6-2/TRBV6-3
D gene: TRBD1
clone size: .
CDR3 length: 16
CDR3 protein: CASSPDREGSYNEQFF
CDR3 DNA: TGTGCCAGCAGTCCCGACAGGGAAGGCTCCTACAATGAGCAGTTCTTC

J gene: TRBJ2-3
V gene: TRBV5-1
D gene: .
clone size: .
CDR3 length: 16
CDR3 protein: CASSRGLETVGDTQYF
CDR3 DNA: TGCGCCAGCAGCCGTGGACTGGAGACAGTGGGTGATACGCAGTATTTT

J gene: TRBJ2-1
V gene: TRBV7-2
D gene: .
clone size: many
CDR3 length: 15
CDR3 protein: CASSTDRVPGHEQFF
CDR3 DNA: TGTGCCAGCAGCACCGACCGGGTCCCAGGCCATGAGCAGTTCTTC